This T cell receptor (beta chain) was retrieved from a study of blood T cell repertoires in COVID-19. Background on the study: The United States, Italy and Spain supplied acute and convalescent COVID-19 samples. PBMCs, B-cell-depleted T cells, or T cells provided the cDNA or gDNA that made up the material.

The CDR3 runs 15 residues. Germline V gene sequence: CDR1 SEHNR, CDR2 FQNEAQ (reference sequence). The V and J ends lost 1 base and 5 bases, in that order; junction bases with no gene match: 5. Authors' data handling: Reference gene primer amplification gave nucleated cell count estimates. Assay used: immunoSEQ multiplex PCR; TCRdb lists only in-frame clones, some missing. V, J and clone size were drawn from that table, and D and trimming were deduced from the DNA. The sample has 150,000 to 180,000 clones, approximately 85% seen once; the top ten hold 0.6% to 0.7%. The sample consisted of peripheral blood. The V call is TRBV7-9, the J call TRBJ1-1; 9 bases align to TRBD1. This TCR was recovered from a man aged 60-69 years with COVID-19, enrolled during active disease. The CDR3 DNA reads TGTGCCAGCAGCTTAGGAACAGGGGGCCGGACTGAAGCTTTCTTT. Amino acid sequence: CASSLGTGGRTEAFF.